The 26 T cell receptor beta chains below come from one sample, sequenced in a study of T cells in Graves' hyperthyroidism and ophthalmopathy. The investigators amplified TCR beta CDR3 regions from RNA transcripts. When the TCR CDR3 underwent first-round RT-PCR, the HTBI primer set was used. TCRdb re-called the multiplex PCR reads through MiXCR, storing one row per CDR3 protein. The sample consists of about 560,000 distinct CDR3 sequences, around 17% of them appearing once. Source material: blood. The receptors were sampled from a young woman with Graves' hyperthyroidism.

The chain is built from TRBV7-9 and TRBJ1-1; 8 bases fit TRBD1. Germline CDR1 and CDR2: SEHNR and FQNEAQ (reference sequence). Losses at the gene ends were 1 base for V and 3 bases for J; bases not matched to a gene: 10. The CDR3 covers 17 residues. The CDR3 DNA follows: TGTGCCAGCAGCTTAGAAACAGGGGGGGGGCTCGACACTGAAGCTTTCTTT. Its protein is CASSLETGGGLDTEAFF.

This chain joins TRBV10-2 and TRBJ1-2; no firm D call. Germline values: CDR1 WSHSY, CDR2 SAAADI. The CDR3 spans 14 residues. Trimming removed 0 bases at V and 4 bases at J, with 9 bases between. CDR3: CASSESKRFYGYTF. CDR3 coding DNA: TGCGCCAGCAGTGAGTCGAAACGGTTCTATGGCTACACCTTC.

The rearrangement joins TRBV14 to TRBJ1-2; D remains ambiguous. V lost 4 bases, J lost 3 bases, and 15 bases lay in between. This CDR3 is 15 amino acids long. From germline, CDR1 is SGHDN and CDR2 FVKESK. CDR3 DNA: TGTGCCAGCAGCCTGACCTCATCCCCTCACTATGGCTACACCTTC. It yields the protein CASSLTSSPHYGYTF.

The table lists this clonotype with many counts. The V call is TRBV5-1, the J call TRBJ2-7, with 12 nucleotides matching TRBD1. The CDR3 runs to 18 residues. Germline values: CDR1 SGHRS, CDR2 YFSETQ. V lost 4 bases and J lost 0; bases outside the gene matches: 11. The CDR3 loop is CASSRTLSGQGASYEQYF. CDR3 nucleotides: TGCGCCAGCAGCCGTACCTTGTCGGGACAGGGGGCCTCCTACGAGCAGTACTTC.

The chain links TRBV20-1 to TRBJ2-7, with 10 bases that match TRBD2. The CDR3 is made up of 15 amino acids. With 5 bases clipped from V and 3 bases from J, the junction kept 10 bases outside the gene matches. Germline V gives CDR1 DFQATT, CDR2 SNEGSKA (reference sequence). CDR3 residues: CSASAPLAGDYEQYF. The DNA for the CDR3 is TGCAGTGCTTCCGCCCCGCTAGCGGGAGACTACGAGCAGTACTTC.

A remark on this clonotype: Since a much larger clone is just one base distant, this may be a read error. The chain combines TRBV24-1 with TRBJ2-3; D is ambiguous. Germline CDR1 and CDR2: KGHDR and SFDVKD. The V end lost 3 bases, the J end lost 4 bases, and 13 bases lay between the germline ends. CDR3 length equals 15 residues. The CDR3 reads CATSDRLLVPDTQYF. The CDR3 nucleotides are TGTGCCACCAGTGATCGACTCCTAGTCCCAGATACGCAGTATTTT.

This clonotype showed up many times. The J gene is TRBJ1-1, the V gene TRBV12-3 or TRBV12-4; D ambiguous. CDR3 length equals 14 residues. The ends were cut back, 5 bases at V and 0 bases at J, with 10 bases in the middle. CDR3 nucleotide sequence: TGTGCCAGCAGTCTCACAGAGATGAACACTGAAGCTTTCTTT. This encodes CASSLTEMNTEAFF.

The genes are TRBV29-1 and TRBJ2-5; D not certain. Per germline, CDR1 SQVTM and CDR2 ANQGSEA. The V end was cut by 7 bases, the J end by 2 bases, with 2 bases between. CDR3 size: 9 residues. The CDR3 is CSGQETQYF. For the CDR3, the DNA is TGCAGCGGACAAGAGACCCAGTACTTC.

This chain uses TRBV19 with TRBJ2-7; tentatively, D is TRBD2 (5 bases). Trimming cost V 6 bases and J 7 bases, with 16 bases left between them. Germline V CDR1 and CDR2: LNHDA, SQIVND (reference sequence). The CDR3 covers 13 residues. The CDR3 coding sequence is TGTGCCAGTAGCTACGTCCTCGGGGAAGAGCAGTACTTC. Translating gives CASSYVLGEEQYF.

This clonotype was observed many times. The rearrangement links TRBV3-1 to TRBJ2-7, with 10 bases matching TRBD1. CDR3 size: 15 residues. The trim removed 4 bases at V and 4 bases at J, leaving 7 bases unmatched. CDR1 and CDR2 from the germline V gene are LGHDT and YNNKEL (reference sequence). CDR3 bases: TGTGCCAGCAGCCGCCCCGGGACAGGGGTGTACGAGCAGTACTTC. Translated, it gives CASSRPGTGVYEQYF.

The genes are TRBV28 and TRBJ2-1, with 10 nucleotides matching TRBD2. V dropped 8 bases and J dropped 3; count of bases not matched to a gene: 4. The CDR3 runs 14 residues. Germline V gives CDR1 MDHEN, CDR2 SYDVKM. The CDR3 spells CASGLAEHYNEQFF. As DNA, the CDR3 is TGTGCCAGCGGACTAGCGGAACACTACAATGAGCAGTTCTTC.

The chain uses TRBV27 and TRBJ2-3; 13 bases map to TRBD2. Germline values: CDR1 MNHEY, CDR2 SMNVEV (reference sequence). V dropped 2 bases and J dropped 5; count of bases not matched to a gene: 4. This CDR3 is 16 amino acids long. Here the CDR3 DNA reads TGTGCCAGCAGTTTAACTAGCGGGAGGGTCGGAGATACGCAGTATTTT. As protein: CASSLTSGRVGDTQYF.

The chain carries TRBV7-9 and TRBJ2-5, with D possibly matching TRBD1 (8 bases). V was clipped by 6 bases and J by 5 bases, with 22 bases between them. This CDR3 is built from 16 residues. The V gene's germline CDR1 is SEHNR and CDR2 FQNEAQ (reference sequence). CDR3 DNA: TGTGCCAGCAGGGAAAGCGGGACAGGCCGGTTGGAGACCCAGTACTTC. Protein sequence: CASRESGTGRLETQYF.

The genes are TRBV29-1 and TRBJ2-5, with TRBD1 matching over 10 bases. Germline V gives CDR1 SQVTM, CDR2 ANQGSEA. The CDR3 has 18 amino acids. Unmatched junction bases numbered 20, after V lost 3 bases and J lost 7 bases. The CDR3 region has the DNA TGCAGCGTTGATTGGGGTGTGGGACAGGGGTATACTTCAGGGACCCAGTACTTC. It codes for CSVDWGVGQGYTSGTQYF.

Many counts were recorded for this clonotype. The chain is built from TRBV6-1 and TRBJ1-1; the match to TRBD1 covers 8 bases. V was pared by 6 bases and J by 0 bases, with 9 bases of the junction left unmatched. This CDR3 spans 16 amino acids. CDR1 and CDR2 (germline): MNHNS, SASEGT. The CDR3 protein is CASRHNRQGMNTEAFF. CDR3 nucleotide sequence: TGTGCCAGCAGGCACAATCGACAGGGGATGAACACTGAAGCTTTCTTT.

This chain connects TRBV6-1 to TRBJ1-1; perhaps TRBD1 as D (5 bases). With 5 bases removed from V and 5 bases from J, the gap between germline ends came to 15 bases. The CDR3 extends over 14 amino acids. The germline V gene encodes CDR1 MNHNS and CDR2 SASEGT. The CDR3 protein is CASSRTGEVTEAFF. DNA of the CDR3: TGTGCCAGCAGTCGTACAGGTGAAGTGACTGAAGCTTTCTTT.

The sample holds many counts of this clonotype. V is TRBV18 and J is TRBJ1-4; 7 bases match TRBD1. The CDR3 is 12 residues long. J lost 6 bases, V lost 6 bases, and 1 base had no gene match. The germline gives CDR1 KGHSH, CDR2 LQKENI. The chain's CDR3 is CASSGTDEKLFF. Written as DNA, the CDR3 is TGTGCCAGCTCCGGGACAGATGAAAAACTGTTTTTT.

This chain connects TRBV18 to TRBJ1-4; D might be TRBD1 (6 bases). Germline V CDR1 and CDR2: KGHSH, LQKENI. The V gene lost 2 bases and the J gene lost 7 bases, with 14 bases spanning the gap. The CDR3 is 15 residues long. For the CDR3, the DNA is TGTGCCAGCTCACCAGATGGACAGAAGGCTGAAAAACTGTTTTTT. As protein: CASSPDGQKAEKLFF.

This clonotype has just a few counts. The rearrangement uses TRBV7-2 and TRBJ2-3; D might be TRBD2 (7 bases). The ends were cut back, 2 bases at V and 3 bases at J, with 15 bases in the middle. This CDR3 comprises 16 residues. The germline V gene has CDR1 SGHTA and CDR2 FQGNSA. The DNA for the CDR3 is TGTGCCAGCAGCTTATTGGGGGGGGCGAGAACAGATACGCAGTATTTT. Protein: CASSLLGGARTDTQYF.

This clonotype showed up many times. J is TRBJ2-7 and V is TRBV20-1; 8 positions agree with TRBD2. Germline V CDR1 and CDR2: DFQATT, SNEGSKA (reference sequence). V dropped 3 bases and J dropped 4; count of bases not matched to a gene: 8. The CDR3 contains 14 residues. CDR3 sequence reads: CSASVAGGRYEQYF. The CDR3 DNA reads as TGCAGTGCTAGTGTCGCGGGAGGAAGGTACGAGCAGTACTTC.

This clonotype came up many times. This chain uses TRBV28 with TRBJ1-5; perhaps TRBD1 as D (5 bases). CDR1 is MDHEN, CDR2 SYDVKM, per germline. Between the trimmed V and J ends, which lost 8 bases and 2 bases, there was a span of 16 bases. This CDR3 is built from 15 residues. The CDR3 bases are TGTGCCAGCCGAAAATCAGGGAGGGGCAATCAGCCCCAGCATTTT. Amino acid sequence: CASRKSGRGNQPQHF. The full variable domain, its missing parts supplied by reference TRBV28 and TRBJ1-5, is DVKVTQSSRYLVKRTGEKVFLECVQDMDHENMFWYRQDPGLGLRLIYFSYDVKMKEKGDIPEGYSVSREKKERFSLILESASTNQTSMYLCASRKSGRGNQPQHFGDGTRLSIL.

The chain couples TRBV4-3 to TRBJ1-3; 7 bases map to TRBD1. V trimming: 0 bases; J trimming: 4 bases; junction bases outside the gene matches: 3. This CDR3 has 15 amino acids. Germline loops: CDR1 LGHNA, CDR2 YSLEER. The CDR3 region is CASSQDGDRGNTIYF. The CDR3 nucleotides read TGCGCCAGCAGCCAAGATGGGGACAGAGGAAACACCATATATTTT.

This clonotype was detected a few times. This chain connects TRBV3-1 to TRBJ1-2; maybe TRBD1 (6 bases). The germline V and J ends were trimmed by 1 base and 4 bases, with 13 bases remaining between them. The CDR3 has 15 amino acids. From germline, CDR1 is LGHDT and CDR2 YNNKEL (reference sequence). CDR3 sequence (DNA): TGTGCCAGCAGCCAAGGGGGGGCCCACCCCTATGGCTACACCTTC. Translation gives CASSQGGAHPYGYTF.

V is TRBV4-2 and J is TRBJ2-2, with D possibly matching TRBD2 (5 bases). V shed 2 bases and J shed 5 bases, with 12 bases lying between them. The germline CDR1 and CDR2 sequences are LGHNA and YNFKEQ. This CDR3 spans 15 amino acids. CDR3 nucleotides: TGTGCCAGCAGCCAACGGGGTCTGGGGACCGGGGAGCTGTTTTTT. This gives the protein CASSQRGLGTGELFF.

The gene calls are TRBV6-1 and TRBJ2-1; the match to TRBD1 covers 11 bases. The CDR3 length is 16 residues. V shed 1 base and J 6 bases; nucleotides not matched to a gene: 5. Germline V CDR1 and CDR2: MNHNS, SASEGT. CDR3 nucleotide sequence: TGTGCCAGCAGTGAAGACGATGGACAGGGGGCCAATGAGCAGTTCTTC. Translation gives CASSEDDGQGANEQFF.

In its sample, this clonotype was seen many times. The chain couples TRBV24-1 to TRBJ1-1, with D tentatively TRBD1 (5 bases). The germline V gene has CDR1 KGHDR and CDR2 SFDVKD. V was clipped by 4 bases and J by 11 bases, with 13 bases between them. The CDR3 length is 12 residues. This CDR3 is CATSDSPGYAFF. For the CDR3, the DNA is TGTGCCACCAGTGACTCTCCAGGGTATGCTTTCTTT.